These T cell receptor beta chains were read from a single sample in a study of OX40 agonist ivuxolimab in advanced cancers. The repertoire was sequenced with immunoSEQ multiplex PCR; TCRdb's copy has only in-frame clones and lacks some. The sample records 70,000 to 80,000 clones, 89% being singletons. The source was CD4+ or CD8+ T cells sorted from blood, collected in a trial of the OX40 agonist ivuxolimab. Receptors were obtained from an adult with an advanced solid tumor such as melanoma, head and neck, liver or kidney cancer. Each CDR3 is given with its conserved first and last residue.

CDR3: CASSRNNEQFF; V: TRBV14; J: TRBJ2-1
CDR3: CASSLSSGQGMFHEQYF; V: TRBV28; J: TRBJ2-7
CDR3: CASSYEGSDTDTQYF; V: TRBV5-1; J: TRBJ2-3
CDR3: CASSLGIIAGGTSSYEQYF; V: TRBV5-1; J: TRBJ2-7
CDR3: CASSPVQGSTEAFF; V: TRBV18; J: TRBJ1-1
CDR3: CASSTGTSSYNEQFF; V: TRBV5-1; J: TRBJ2-1
CDR3: CASSFKSVSGPRGPDTQYF; V: TRBV13; J: TRBJ2-3
CDR3: CAISEEAGYGETQYF; V: TRBV10-3; J: TRBJ2-5
CDR3: CASSYSEGSGFTEAFF; V: TRBV6-5; J: TRBJ1-1
CDR3: CASSLVTPNYGYTF; V: TRBV7-9; J: TRBJ1-2
CDR3: CSVEGDSYEQYF; V: TRBV29-1; J: TRBJ2-7
CDR3: CASSVDRANTGELFF; V: TRBV19; J: TRBJ2-2
CDR3: CASGRNEQFF; V: TRBV7-2; J: TRBJ2-1
CDR3: CASSLIEGYEQYF; V: TRBV7-2; J: TRBJ2-7
CDR3: CASSAGLAISRNEQFF; V: TRBV21-1; J: TRBJ2-1
CDR3: CSVDWTKNTEAFF; V: TRBV29-1; J: TRBJ1-1
CDR3: CASAKQGAGYEQYF; V: TRBV25-1; J: TRBJ2-7
CDR3: CASSVQRDYEQYF; V: TRBV2; J: TRBJ2-7
CDR3: CASSLQTGGSYEQYF; V: TRBV5-1; J: TRBJ2-7
CDR3: CASSLGTGPYEQYF; V: TRBV11-2; J: TRBJ2-7
CDR3: CSVGSTSRSNEQFF; V: TRBV29-1; J: TRBJ2-1
CDR3: CASSFSGYGYTF; V: TRBV5-1; J: TRBJ1-2
CDR3: CASKRQGEAFF; V: TRBV6-5; J: TRBJ1-1
CDR3: CAWSYGSGQPQHF; V: TRBV30; J: TRBJ1-5
CDR3: CAITRTLNTEAFF; V: TRBV10-3; J: TRBJ1-1
CDR3: CASSPSVLNTIYF; V: TRBV11-3; J: TRBJ1-3
CDR3: CASSPPLETHEQFF; V: TRBV18; J: TRBJ2-1
CDR3: CSVETWGLVYTF; V: TRBV29-1; J: TRBJ1-2
CDR3: CAISESWTTETDTQYF; V: TRBV10-3; J: TRBJ2-3
CDR3: CASSSLGTGGSGELFF; V: TRBV5-5; J: TRBJ2-2
CDR3: CASSPGRLSYEQYF; V: TRBV18; J: TRBJ2-7
CDR3: CASSSRQDRFRLNEKLFF; V: TRBV11-3; J: TRBJ1-4
CDR3: CASSLVDRAMYGYTF; V: TRBV5-1; J: TRBJ1-2
CDR3: CASSSGTGGYEQYF; V: TRBV5-5; J: TRBJ2-7
CDR3: CASSDPDRGQPQHF; V: TRBV2; J: TRBJ1-5
CDR3: CASSSGQLTDTQYF; V: TRBV6-5; J: TRBJ2-3
CDR3: CASSPRTGTNYGYTF; V: TRBV7-6; J: TRBJ1-2
CDR3: CASGVGGYLYEQYF; V: TRBV5-1; J: TRBJ2-7
CDR3: CASSEAGGGQETQYF; V: TRBV19; J: TRBJ2-5
CDR3: CASSIRAGNTGELFF; V: TRBV19; J: TRBJ2-2
CDR3: CASSGPGGAYEQYF; V: TRBV10-2; J: TRBJ2-7
CDR3: CASSVRDPDYYEQYF; V: TRBV6-5; J: TRBJ2-7
CDR3: CASSDGPVPNTGELFF; V: TRBV21-1; J: TRBJ2-2
CDR3: CASSLRRSLEAYEQYF; V: TRBV7-8; J: TRBJ2-7
CDR3: CASSVQGRTDTQYF; V: TRBV27; J: TRBJ2-3
CDR3: CAISSLGLSGELFF; V: TRBV10-3; J: TRBJ2-2
CDR3: CASSPDGSGKPDTQYF; V: TRBV7-7; J: TRBJ2-3
CDR3: CASSRGTSGRETQYF; V: TRBV27; J: TRBJ2-5
CDR3: CASSPLKNRGNEKLFF; V: TRBV4-1; J: TRBJ1-4